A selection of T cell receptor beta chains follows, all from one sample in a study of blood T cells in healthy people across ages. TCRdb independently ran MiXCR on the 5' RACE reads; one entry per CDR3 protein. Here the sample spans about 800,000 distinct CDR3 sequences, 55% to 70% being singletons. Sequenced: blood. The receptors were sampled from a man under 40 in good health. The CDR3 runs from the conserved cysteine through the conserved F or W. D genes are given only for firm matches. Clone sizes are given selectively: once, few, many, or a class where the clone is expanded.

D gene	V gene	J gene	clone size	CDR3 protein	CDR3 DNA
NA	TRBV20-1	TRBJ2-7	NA	CSAREWGAGQSYEQYF	TGCAGTGCTAGAGAGTGGGGGGCGGGGCAATCCTACGAGCAGTACTTC
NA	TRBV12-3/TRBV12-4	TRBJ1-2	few	CASSLWAGATYGYTF	TGTGCCAGCAGTTTATGGGCAGGGGCGACCTATGGCTACACCTTC
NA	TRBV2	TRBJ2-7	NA	CASSTQEHNEQYF	TGTGCCAGCAGTACCCAGGAACATAACGAGCAGTACTTC
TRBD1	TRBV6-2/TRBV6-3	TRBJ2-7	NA	CASSPTGTGNYEQYF	TGTGCCAGCAGCCCCACCGGGACAGGGAACTACGAGCAGTACTTC
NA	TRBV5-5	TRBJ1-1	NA	CASSRDTTLNTEAFF	TGTGCCAGCAGCCGGGACACCACCTTGAACACTGAAGCTTTCTTT
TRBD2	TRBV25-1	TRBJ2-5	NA	CASSEFRAGVETQYF	TGTGCCAGCAGTGAATTTAGGGCGGGAGTAGAGACCCAGTACTTC
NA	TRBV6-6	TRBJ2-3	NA	CASSYGEPGGDTQYF	TGTGCCAGCAGTTATGGGGAGCCTGGAGGAGATACGCAGTATTTT
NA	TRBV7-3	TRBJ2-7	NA	CASSRTDSAEQYF	TGTGCCAGCAGCCGTACCGACTCTGCCGAGCAGTACTTC
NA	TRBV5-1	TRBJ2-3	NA	CASSLAGPRGRTDTQYF	TGCGCCAGCAGCTTGGCCGGGCCCCGGGGTCGTACAGATACGCAGTATTTT
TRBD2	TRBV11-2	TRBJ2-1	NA	CASSLVSGTRGNEQFF	TGTGCCAGCAGCTTAGTTTCCGGGACTAGAGGAAATGAGCAGTTCTTC
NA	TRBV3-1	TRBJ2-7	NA	CASSLSPSAEQYF	TGTGCCAGCAGTCTCTCCCCGTCCGCCGAGCAGTACTTC
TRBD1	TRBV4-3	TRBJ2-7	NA	CASSQVGQGLYEQYF	TGCGCCAGCAGCCAGGTCGGACAGGGGCTCTACGAGCAGTACTTC
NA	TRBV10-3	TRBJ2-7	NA	CAMGGQFSSYEQYF	TGCGCCATGGGAGGACAGTTTAGCTCCTACGAGCAGTACTTC
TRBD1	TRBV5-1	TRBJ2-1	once	CASSARDRVYNEQFF	TGCGCCAGCAGCGCCCGGGACAGGGTCTACAATGAGCAGTTCTTC
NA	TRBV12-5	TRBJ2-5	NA	CANGLRETQYF	TGTGCTAATGGTCTCAGGGAGACCCAGTACTTC
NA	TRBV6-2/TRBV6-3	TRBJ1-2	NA	CASTPLGHGDGYTF	TGTGCCAGCACCCCTTTGGGGCATGGAGATGGCTACACCTTC
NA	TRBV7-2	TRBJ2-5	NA	CASRLGGPGETQYF	TGTGCCAGCCGGCTTGGAGGGCCGGGAGAGACCCAGTACTTC
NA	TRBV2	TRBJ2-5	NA	CASSVAGETQYF	TGTGCCAGCAGTGTAGCCGGAGAGACCCAGTACTTC
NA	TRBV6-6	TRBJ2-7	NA	CASSYLGWAYNEQYF	TGTGCCAGCAGTTACCTGGGGTGGGCCTACAATGAGCAGTACTTC
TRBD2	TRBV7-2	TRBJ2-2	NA	CASSRRGTAVTGELFF	TGTGCCAGCAGCAGGCGGGGGACCGCGGTCACCGGGGAGCTGTTTTTT
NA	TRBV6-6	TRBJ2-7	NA	CASSDTGVYEQYF	TGTGCCAGCAGTGACACAGGAGTTTACGAGCAGTACTTC
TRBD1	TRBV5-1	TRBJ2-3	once	CASSEEGATSTDTQYF	TGCGCCAGCAGCGAAGAGGGGGCGACTAGCACAGATACGCAGTATTTT
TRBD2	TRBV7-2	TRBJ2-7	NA	CASSFPVTSGINEQYF	TGTGCCAGCAGCTTCCCTGTGACTAGCGGGATAAACGAGCAGTACTTC
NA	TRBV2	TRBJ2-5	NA	CASSPGVANKETQYF	TGTGCCAGCAGTCCCGGGGTAGCGAATAAGGAGACCCAGTACTTC
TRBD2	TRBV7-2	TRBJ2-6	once	CASSVSGGRANVLTF	TGTGCCAGCAGCGTCAGCGGGGGTAGGGCCAACGTCCTGACTTTC
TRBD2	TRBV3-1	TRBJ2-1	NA	CASSTGGLAVSYNEQFF	TGTGCCAGCAGCACGGGGGGACTAGCGGTTTCCTACAATGAGCAGTTCTTC
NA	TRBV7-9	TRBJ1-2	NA	CAIGKSGGVYGYTF	TGTGCCATCGGTAAATCGGGGGGAGTGTATGGCTACACCTTC
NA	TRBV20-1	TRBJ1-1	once	CSAEGVYTEAFF	TGCAGTGCAGAGGGGGTCTACACTGAAGCTTTCTTT
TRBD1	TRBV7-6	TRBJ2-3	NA	CASSRRGQADTQYF	TGTGCCAGCAGCAGAAGGGGGCAGGCAGATACGCAGTATTTT
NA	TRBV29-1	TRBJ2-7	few	CSVEDGGGHEQYF	TGCAGCGTTGAAGATGGGGGGGGCCACGAGCAGTACTTC
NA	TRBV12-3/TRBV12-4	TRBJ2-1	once	CASTRGGYNEQFF	TGTGCCAGCACCAGAGGGGGATACAATGAGCAGTTCTTC
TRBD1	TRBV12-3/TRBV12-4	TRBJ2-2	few	CASADRVNTGELFF	TGTGCCAGCGCAGACAGGGTGAACACCGGGGAGCTGTTTTTT
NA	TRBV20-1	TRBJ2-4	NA	CSAPGLAKNIQYF	TGCAGTGCGCCGGGACTAGCCAAAAACATTCAGTACTTC
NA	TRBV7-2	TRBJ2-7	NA	CASSLERPGWDEQYF	TGTGCCAGCAGCTTAGAGAGGCCCGGATGGGACGAGCAGTACTTC
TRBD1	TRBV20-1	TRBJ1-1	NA	CSARGDRANTEAFF	TGCAGTGCTAGGGGTGACAGGGCGAACACTGAAGCTTTCTTT
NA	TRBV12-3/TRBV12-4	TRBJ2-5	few	CASSPLPPMDGEETQYF	TGTGCCAGCAGCCCCCTACCACCTATGGACGGCGAAGAGACCCAGTACTTC
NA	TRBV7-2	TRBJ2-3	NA	CASSLGGRGDTQYF	TGTGCCAGCAGCTTGGGGGGCCGGGGGGATACGCAGTATTTT
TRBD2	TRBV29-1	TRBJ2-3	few	CSADSGTSFFDTQYF	TGCAGCGCTGATTCCGGGACTAGCTTTTTTGATACGCAGTATTTT
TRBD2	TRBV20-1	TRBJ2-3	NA	CSAYTSGSTDTQYF	TGCAGTGCCTACACTAGCGGGAGTACAGATACGCAGTATTTT
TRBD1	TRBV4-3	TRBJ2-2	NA	CASSQEGRGPGELFF	TGCGCCAGCAGCCAAGAGGGCAGGGGGCCGGGGGAGCTGTTTTTT
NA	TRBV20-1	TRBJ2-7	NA	CSARGRVGVEEQYF	TGCAGTGCTAGGGGACGGGTGGGCGTGGAGGAGCAGTACTTC
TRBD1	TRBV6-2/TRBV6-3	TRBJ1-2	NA	CASRGGLRGRGGYTF	TGTGCCAGCAGGGGAGGACTCAGGGGGCGCGGTGGCTACACCTTC
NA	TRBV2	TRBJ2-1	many	CASSLSRASNEQFF	TGTGCCAGCAGTTTATCTCGGGCTAGCAATGAGCAGTTCTTC
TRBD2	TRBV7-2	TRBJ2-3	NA	CASSPQIAGFTDTQYF	TGTGCCAGCAGCCCCCAAATAGCGGGGTTCACAGATACGCAGTATTTT
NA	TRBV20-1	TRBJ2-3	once	CSASVADTQYF	TGCAGTGCTAGTGTGGCGGATACGCAGTATTTT
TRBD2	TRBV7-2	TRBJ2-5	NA	CASSLRAGGPPQETQYF	TGTGCCAGCAGCTTGAGGGCGGGAGGGCCTCCCCAAGAGACCCAGTACTTC
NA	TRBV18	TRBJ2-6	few	CASSPPRANVLTF	TGTGCCAGCTCGCCACCCCGGGCCAACGTCCTGACTTTC
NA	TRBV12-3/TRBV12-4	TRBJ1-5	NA	CASSATGTAYNQPQHF	TGTGCCAGCAGTGCCACCGGGACGGCCTATAATCAGCCCCAGCATTTT
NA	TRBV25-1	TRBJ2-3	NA	CASSGTATDTQYF	TGTGCCAGCAGTGGGACTGCCACAGATACGCAGTATTTT
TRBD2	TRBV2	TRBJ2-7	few	CASSEAPHTLLAGGPSSYEQYF	TGTGCCAGCAGTGAAGCGCCCCATACACTACTAGCGGGAGGCCCTAGCTCCTACGAGCAGTACTTC
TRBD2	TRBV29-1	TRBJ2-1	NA	CSVLGLADYNEQFF	TGCAGCGTGCTGGGACTAGCGGATTACAATGAGCAGTTCTTC
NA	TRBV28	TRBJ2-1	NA	CASSSFWQSSYNEQFF	TGTGCCAGCAGTTCATTTTGGCAGAGCTCCTACAATGAGCAGTTCTTC
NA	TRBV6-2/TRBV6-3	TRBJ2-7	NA	CASIGSGEQYF	TGTGCCAGCATTGGAAGTGGCGAGCAGTACTTC
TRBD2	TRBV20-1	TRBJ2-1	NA	CSARAAGLAGANEQFF	TGCAGTGCTAGAGCCGCGGGACTAGCGGGAGCGAATGAGCAGTTCTTC
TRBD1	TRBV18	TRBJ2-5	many	CASSGTGGETQYF	TGTGCCAGCTCCGGGACAGGGGGAGAGACCCAGTACTTC